The 15 T cell receptor beta chains listed next were all sequenced from one sample in a study of T cells in Graves' hyperthyroidism and ophthalmopathy. RNA transcripts yielded amplified TCR beta CDR3 regions. A first-round RT-PCR of the TCR CDR3 used the HTBI primer set. TCRdb itself ran the multiplex PCR reads through MiXCR, one entry per CDR3 protein. The table lists 500,000 to 600,000 distinct CDR3 sequences, approximately 48% of them singletons. The material sequenced was peripheral blood or thyroid tissue (not recorded which). The receptors originated from an adult woman with Graves' disease, either hyperthyroidism or ophthalmopathy (not recorded which).

CDR3 nucleotides: TGTGCCAGCAGTGGGACTAGTTTCTACAATGAGCAGTTCTTC. It specifies CASSGTSFYNEQFF. The rearrangement uses TRBV2 and TRBJ2-1; 7 bases agree with TRBD2. There are 14 residues in the CDR3. Germline V CDR1 and CDR2: SNHLY, FYNNEI. J lost 3 bases, V lost 4 bases, and 3 bases had no gene match.

The rearrangement links TRBV19 to TRBJ2-2; TRBD2 is a possible D gene (6 bases). Germline-derived CDR1 and CDR2 are LNHDA and SQIVND (reference sequence). V lost 3 bases, J lost 1 base, and 18 bases lay in between. CDR3 length: 18 amino acids. The CDR3 DNA reads as TGTGCCAGTAGTATTGGGGGAGGTGGGCAGGGGAACACCGGGGAGCTGTTTTTT. Translated, it gives CASSIGGGGQGNTGELFF.

The V and J genes are TRBV10-1 and TRBJ2-3, with no clear D. V dropped 0 bases and J dropped 4 bases, with 2 bases sitting between them. The CDR3 sequence is 12 residues long. Per germline, CDR1 WNHNN and CDR2 SYGVQD (reference sequence). CDR3 residues: CASSESSDTQYF. In nucleotides, the CDR3 is TGCGCCAGCAGTGAGTCGTCAGATACGCAGTATTTT.

V gene TRBV4-2 combines with J gene TRBJ1-3; D is ambiguous. V lost 0 bases and J lost 0, with 12 bases in between. Germline V gene sequence: CDR1 LGHNA, CDR2 YNFKEQ. The CDR3 spans 17 residues. CDR3 region: CASSQEDVYYSGNTIYF. CDR3 sequence (DNA): TGTGCCAGCAGCCAAGAGGATGTGTACTACTCTGGAAACACCATATATTTT.

The chain links TRBV5-1 to TRBJ1-2, with D possibly being TRBD1 (6 bases). This CDR3 has 13 residues. Germline V CDR1 and CDR2: SGHRS, YFSETQ. Trimming removed 5 bases at V and 2 bases at J, with 10 bases between. The CDR3 loop reads CASRRDTNYGYTF. DNA of the CDR3: TGCGCCAGCAGGCGGGACACCAACTATGGCTACACCTTC.

In its sample, this clonotype was seen a few times. The chain links TRBV5-7 to TRBJ2-5; TRBD1 matches at 10 bases. TRBV5-7 has ORF status, its function being uncertain. Germline trimming cut 0 bases from V and 1 base from J; bases unmatched to any gene: 3. The CDR3 runs 16 residues. The CDR3 DNA follows: TGTGCCAGCAGCTTGGGAAGGACAGGGGGCCAAGAGACCCAGTACTTC. This encodes CASSLGRTGGQETQYF.

The chain is built from TRBV28 and TRBJ2-7; 9 bases are a match to TRBD2. V trimming: 3 bases; J trimming: 7 bases; junction bases outside the gene matches: 7. The CDR3 contains 14 residues. CDR1 and CDR2 from the germline V gene are MDHEN and SYDVKM. The CDR3 nucleotides are TGTGCCAGCAGTTTTGCGGGAGGGCCCCGGGAGCAGTACTTC. Translated, it gives CASSFAGGPREQYF.

The gene calls are TRBV7-2 and TRBJ1-2; 9 positions match TRBD1. This CDR3 has 16 amino acids. The junction had 14 bases not matched to a gene; V was cut back by 5 bases and J by 7 bases. Germline-derived CDR1 and CDR2 are SGHTA and FQGNSA. The CDR3 DNA reads TGTGCCAGCAGCCCAAAGGAGGGTGGGACAGGGCCTGGCTACACCTTC. Encoded protein: CASSPKEGGTGPGYTF.

This clonotype was seen many times. This chain uses TRBV2 with TRBJ1-2; D perhaps matches TRBD1 (6 bases). Germline V gene sequence: CDR1 SNHLY, CDR2 FYNNEI. Trimming left V 5 bases short and J 1 base short, with 11 bases between. The length of the CDR3 is 14 residues. CDR3 sequence: CASSSQGINYGYTF. CDR3 DNA sequence: TGTGCCAGCAGTTCCCAGGGGATTAACTATGGCTACACCTTC.

The rearrangement uses TRBV10-3 and TRBJ1-5, with D possibly matching TRBD1 (5 bases). CDR1 ENHRY and CDR2 SYGVKD come from the germline V gene. V lost 3 bases to trimming and J lost 3 bases, with 9 bases between them. This CDR3 comprises 14 residues. The CDR3 sequence is CAISDGALNQPQHF. CDR3 in DNA: TGTGCCATCAGTGACGGGGCCCTCAATCAGCCCCAGCATTTT.

This clonotype was seen only a few times. A read error may account for a junction end that differs from germline. This chain uses TRBV24-1 with TRBJ1-5; D is possibly TRBD1 (5 bases). This CDR3 comprises 18 residues. Germline CDR1 KGHDR, CDR2 SFDVKD. The CDR3 reads CASSSISRDPMVGQPQHF. CDR3 in DNA: TGTGCCAGCAGTTCGATAAGCCGGGACCCCATGGTCGGGCAGCCCCAGCATTTT.

The CDR3 bases are TGTGCCATCAGTGAGGAACAGGGGGGGGTCTATGGCTACACCTTC. Encoded protein: CAISEEQGGVYGYTF. V gene TRBV10-3 combines with J gene TRBJ1-2; 8 bases are a match to TRBD1. V lost 2 bases, J lost 4 bases, and 6 bases stayed unmatched. This CDR3 has 15 amino acids. Looked up from germline, CDR1 is ENHRY and CDR2 is SYGVKD.

The chain carries TRBV25-1 and TRBJ1-1; the D is unclear. Germline CDR1 is MGHDK and CDR2 is SYGVNS. This CDR3 contains 15 residues. Trimming removed 1 base at V and 1 base at J, with 10 bases between. The CDR3 DNA reads TGTGCCAGCAGTGAATTTGGTGGAACGAACACTGAAGCTTTCTTT. This gives the protein CASSEFGGTNTEAFF.

The rearrangement links TRBV7-2 to TRBJ1-2, with D perhaps matching TRBD1 (5 bases). V was pared by 5 bases and J by 12 bases, with 16 bases between. This CDR3 region has 12 residues. Germline V gives CDR1 SGHTA, CDR2 FQGNSA. This chain's CDR3 is CASSIGGTGNTF. For the CDR3, the DNA is TGTGCCAGCAGCATTGGGGGAACTGGAAACACCTTC.

As regards this clonotype: Compared with germline, one end of the junction differs, possibly owing to a read error. V usage is TRBV7-2 and J usage is TRBJ2-2, with a weak D call TRBD2 (5 bases). The CDR3 extends over 13 amino acids. Germline V CDR1 and CDR2: SGHTA, FQGNSA. The CDR3 nucleotides are TGTGCCAGCAGCACCCAAAACACCGGGGAGCTGTCTTGG. This sequence encodes CASSTQNTGELSW.